Listed below are T cell receptor beta chains from one sample, sequenced in a study of Graves' ophthalmopathy and Graves' hyperthyroidism. TCRdb called the multiplex PCR reads again in MiXCR, with one record for every CDR3 protein. Among about 500,000 distinct CDR3 sequences listed, less than 45% were seen once. The sequencing sample was made of peripheral blood or thyroid tissue (not recorded which). The receptors here all came from an adult man with Graves' hyperthyroidism. Both conserved end residues are part of each CDR3. The D gene is left open where the match is weak. Clone size is stated in some rows and not others, as once, few, many or a class when expanded.

clone size	D gene	J gene	V gene	CDR3 protein	CDR3 DNA
many	TRBD2	TRBJ2-5	TRBV4-2	CASSQGLAGGQQETQYF	TGTGCCAGCAGCCAAGGCCTAGCGGGGGGCCAACAAGAGACCCAGTACTTC
many	-	TRBJ1-6	TRBV9	CASSARENSPLHF	TGTGCCAGCAGCGCTCGAGAGAATTCACCCCTCCACTTT
-	-	TRBJ2-2	TRBV10-3	CAIRDSAVNTGELFF	TGTGCCATCCGAGACAGCGCGGTGAACACCGGGGAGCTGTTTTTC
-	-	TRBJ1-5	TRBV10-3	CAIRVGNQPQHF	TGTGCCATCAGGGTAGGCAATCAGCCCCAGCATTTT
once	TRBD2	TRBJ2-2	TRBV11-1	CASRDLAGGANTGELFF	TGTGCCAGCAGGGACCTAGCGGGAGGGGCGAACACCGGGGAGCTGTTTTTT
many	-	TRBJ1-5	TRBV19	CASTEGGERTQPQHF	TGTGCCAGTACCGAGGGGGGGGAGCGCACTCAGCCCCAGCATTTT
many	-	TRBJ1-5	TRBV28	CASSVDSEDQHF	TGTGCCAGCAGTGTGGACAGCGAAGACCAGCATTTT
-	-	TRBJ2-5	TRBV7-8	CASSSDGGCRQETQYF	TGTGCCAGCAGCTCAGACGGGGGCTGTCGTCAAGAGACCCAGTACTTC
few	TRBD1	TRBJ2-7	TRBV6-1	CASSEVERTGGVGEQYF	TGTGCCAGCAGTGAAGTAGAAAGGACAGGGGGAGTTGGGGAGCAGTACTTC
few	TRBD1	TRBJ2-2	TRBV6-2/TRBV6-3	CASRTTGDTGELFF	TGTGCCAGCAGAACTACAGGGGACACCGGGGAGCTGTTTTTT
many	TRBD1	TRBJ1-1	TRBV9	CASSGYRQGGTEAFF	TGTGCCAGCAGCGGATATCGACAGGGGGGCACTGAAGCTTTCTTT
-	TRBD1	TRBJ1-5	TRBV7-3	CASSFGQATRIGNQPQHF	TGTGCCAGCAGTTTCGGACAGGCGACCCGTATAGGAAATCAGCCCCAGCATTTT